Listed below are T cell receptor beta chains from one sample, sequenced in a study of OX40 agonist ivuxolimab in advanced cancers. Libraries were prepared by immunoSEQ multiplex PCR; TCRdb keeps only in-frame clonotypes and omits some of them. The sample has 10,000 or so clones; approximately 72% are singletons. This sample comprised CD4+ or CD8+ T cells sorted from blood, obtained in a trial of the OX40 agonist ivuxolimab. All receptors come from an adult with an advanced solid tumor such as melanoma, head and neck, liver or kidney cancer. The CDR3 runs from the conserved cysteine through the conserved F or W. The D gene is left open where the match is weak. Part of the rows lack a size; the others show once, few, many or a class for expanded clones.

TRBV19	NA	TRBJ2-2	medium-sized	CASVLGSLNGELFF	TGTGCCAGCGTCCTCGGTAGCTTAAACGGGGAGCTGTTTTTT
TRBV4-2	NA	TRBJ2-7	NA	CASSQDRSYEQYF	TGTGCCAGCAGCCAAGACCGCTCCTACGAGCAGTACTTC
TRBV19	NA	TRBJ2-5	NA	CASRIQGGIQETQYF	TGTGCCAGTAGAATACAGGGAGGGATCCAGGAGACCCAGTACTTC
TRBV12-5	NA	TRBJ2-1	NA	CASGLGGHYNEQFF	TGTGCTAGTGGTTTAGGAGGGCACTACAATGAGCAGTTCTTC
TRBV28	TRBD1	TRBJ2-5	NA	CASNTFMGQDRQETQYF	TGTGCCAGCAATACTTTTATGGGACAGGACCGTCAAGAGACCCAGTACTTC
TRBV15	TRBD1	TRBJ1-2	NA	CATSPTGDRDGYTF	TGTGCCACCAGCCCCACGGGAGACAGGGATGGCTACACCTTC
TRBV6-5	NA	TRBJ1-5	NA	CASSRRGDSNQPQHF	TGTGCCAGCAGCCGCCGGGGAGATAGCAATCAGCCCCAGCATTTT
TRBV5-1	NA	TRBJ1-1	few	CASSLWVRTEAFF	TGCGCCAGCAGCTTGTGGGTGAGAACTGAAGCTTTCTTT
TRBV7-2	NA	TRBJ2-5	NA	CASSLTSGQETQYF	TGTGCCAGCAGCTTAACGAGCGGTCAAGAGACCCAGTACTTC
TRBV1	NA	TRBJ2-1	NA	CTSSHPRDASSYNEQFF	TGCACCAGCAGCCACCCTCGGGACGCTAGCTCCTACAATGAGCAGTTCTTC
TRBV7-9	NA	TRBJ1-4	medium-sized	CASSPGFEKLFF	TGTGCCAGCAGCCCCGGATTCGAAAAACTGTTTTTT
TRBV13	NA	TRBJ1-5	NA	CASSHRDSNQPQHF	TGTGCCAGCAGTCACCGGGACAGCAATCAGCCCCAGCATTTT
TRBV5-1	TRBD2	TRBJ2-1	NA	CASSRGLAGGPGDEQFF	TGCGCCAGCAGTAGGGGACTAGCGGGAGGGCCTGGGGATGAGCAGTTCTTC
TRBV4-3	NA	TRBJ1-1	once	CASSQDRLNTEAFF	TGCGCCAGCAGCCAAGACCGGCTGAACACTGAAGCTTTCTTT
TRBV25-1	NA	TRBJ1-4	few	CASRAGLEKLFF	TGTGCCAGCAGGGCAGGGTTAGAAAAACTGTTTTTT
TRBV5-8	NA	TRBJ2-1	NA	CASRLVSGGISSYNEQFF	TGTGCCAGCAGGCTCGTGAGTGGGGGGATAAGCTCCTACAATGAGCAGTTCTTC
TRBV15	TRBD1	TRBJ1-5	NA	CATSSPWEGQQNQPQHF	TGTGCCACCAGCAGTCCTTGGGAGGGACAGCAAAATCAGCCCCAGCATTTT
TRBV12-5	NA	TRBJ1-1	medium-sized	CASGHNTEAFF	TGTGCTAGTGGTCATAACACTGAAGCTTTCTTT
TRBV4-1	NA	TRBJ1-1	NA	CASSRPQNTEAFF	TGCGCCAGCAGCCGACCCCAGAACACTGAAGCTTTCTTT
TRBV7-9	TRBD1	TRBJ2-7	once	CASSTGTGGSHEQYF	TGTGCCAGCAGCACCGGGACAGGGGGATCCCACGAGCAGTACTTC
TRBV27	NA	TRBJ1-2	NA	CASGTGTVYGYTF	TGTGCCAGCGGAACCGGGACGGTCTATGGCTACACCTTC
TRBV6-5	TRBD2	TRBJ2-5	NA	CASNPLAYQETQYF	TGTGCCAGCAACCCACTAGCGTACCAAGAGACCCAGTACTTC
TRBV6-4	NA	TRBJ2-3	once	CASSEIAGAADTQYF	TGTGCCAGCAGTGAAATCGCTGGGGCAGCAGATACGCAGTATTTT
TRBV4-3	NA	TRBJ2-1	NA	CASSPLRGEQFF	TGCGCCAGCAGCCCTCTGCGGGGTGAGCAGTTCTTC
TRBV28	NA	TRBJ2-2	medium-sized	CASSLMQGNTGELFF	TGTGCCAGCAGTTTAATGCAGGGAAACACCGGGGAGCTGTTTTTT
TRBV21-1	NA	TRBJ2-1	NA	CASSKVRTHGGRAVYNEQFF	TGTGCCAGCAGCAAAGTTAGAACGCATGGCGGGAGGGCCGTCTACAATGAGCAGTTCTTC
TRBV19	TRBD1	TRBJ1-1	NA	CASSIFSRDRGFGDTEAFF	TGTGCCAGTAGTATCTTTTCCCGGGACAGGGGGTTTGGGGACACTGAAGCTTTCTTT
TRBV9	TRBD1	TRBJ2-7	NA	CASSAGGSGSEQYF	TGTGCCAGCAGCGCAGGGGGCTCGGGGTCCGAGCAGTACTTC
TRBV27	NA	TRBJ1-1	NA	CASSLRTGTEAFF	TGTGCCAGCAGTTTACGGACGGGGACTGAAGCTTTCTTT
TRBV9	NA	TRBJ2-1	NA	CASSYSGSSYNEQFF	TGTGCCAGCAGCTATAGCGGTAGCTCCTACAATGAGCAGTTCTTC
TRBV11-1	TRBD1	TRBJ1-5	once	CASSSYHRGRNQPQHF	TGTGCCAGCAGCTCCTACCACAGGGGGCGCAATCAGCCCCAGCATTTT
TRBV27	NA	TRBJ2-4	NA	CASSLVALTKDIQYF	TGTGCCAGCAGTTTAGTAGCCTTGACGAAAGACATTCAGTACTTC
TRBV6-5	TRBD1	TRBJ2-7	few	CASSSHSTGSYEQYF	TGTGCCAGCAGTTCCCACTCGACAGGGAGCTACGAGCAGTACTTC
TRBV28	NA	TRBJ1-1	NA	CASSPMNTEAFF	TGTGCCAGCAGTCCTATGAACACTGAAGCTTTCTTT
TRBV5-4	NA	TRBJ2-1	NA	CASSSPLRTVHSYNEQFF	TGTGCCAGCAGCTCGCCTCTTCGGACAGTTCATTCCTACAATGAGCAGTTCTTC
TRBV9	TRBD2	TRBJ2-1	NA	CASSARLAGGYNEQFF	TGTGCCAGCAGCGCACGACTAGCGGGGGGATACAATGAGCAGTTCTTC
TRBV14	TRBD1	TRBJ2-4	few	CASSRGTGKAKNIQYF	TGTGCCAGCAGCCGAGGGACAGGGAAAGCCAAAAACATTCAGTACTTC
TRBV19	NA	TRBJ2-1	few	CSCGPSSYNEQFF	TGTAGTTGCGGGCCAAGCTCCTACAATGAGCAGTTCTTC
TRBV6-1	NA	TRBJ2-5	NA	CASSELRQIQETQYF	TGTGCCAGCAGTGAATTACGCCAGATACAAGAGACCCAGTACTTC
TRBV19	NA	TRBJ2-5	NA	CASSQERRVRETQYF	TGTGCCAGTAGTCAAGAGCGCAGGGTACGAGAGACCCAGTACTTC
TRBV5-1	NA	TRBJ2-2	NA	CASSFQQGGTGELFF	TGCGCCAGCAGCTTTCAACAGGGTGGCACCGGGGAGCTGTTTTTT
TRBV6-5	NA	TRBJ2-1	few	CASSYGGEQFF	TGTGCCAGCAGTTACGGGGGGGAGCAGTTCTTC
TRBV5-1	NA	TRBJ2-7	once	CASSLGLVPEQYF	TGCGCCAGCAGCTTGGGACTAGTCCCCGAGCAGTACTTC
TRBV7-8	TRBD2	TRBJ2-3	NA	CASSPLLAASTDTQYF	TGTGCCAGCAGCCCCCTACTAGCGGCTAGCACAGATACGCAGTATTTT
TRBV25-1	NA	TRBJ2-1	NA	CASSDNAYNEQFF	TGTGCCAGCAGTGATAATGCCTACAATGAGCAGTTCTTC
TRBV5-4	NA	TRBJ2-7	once	CASSLGDYEQYF	TGTGCCAGCAGTCTTGGGGACTACGAGCAGTACTTC
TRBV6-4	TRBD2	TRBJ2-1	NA	CASSGTSGAVDEQFF	TGTGCCAGCAGTGGTACTAGCGGGGCCGTCGATGAGCAGTTCTTC